This TCR beta chain was identified during a study of blood T cell repertoires in COVID-19. Background on the study: The study drew acute and convalescent COVID-19 samples from the United States, Italy and Spain. Sources were T cells, B-cell-depleted T cells, or PBMCs; the material itself was cDNA or gDNA.

This table comes from immunoSEQ multiplex PCR, and its TCRdb copy is limited to in-frame clones, with some not included. The table includes some 220,000 clones, approximately 80% detected once. CDR1 is SQVTM, CDR2 ANQGSEA, per germline. Unmatched junction bases numbered 13, after V lost 5 bases and J lost 1 base. The CDR3 has 16 residues. The TCR was taken from a human donor in a cohort sampled during active COVID-19. The specimen was peripheral blood. The chain recombines TRBV29-1 with TRBJ2-5; TRBD2 aligns across 7 bases. The CDR3 bases are TGCAGCGTTAATAGCTTCCTGGCTAGCGGCCAAGAGACCCAGTACTTC. Translating it yields CSVNSFLASGQETQYF.